This entry features one T cell receptor beta chain sequence. It has no known antigen specificity. No qualities accompany the bases; no much larger clone lies one base away. The immunoSEQ Assay, a bias-controlled multiplex PCR, was used to amplify TCRbeta CDR3 regions from genomic DNA. As for how the authors treated the data: Within the assay, amplification of reference gene primers was used to estimate how many nucleated cells each sample contained. Sequence reads were collapsed and filtered to measure the absolute abundance of every unique TCRbeta CDR3 rearrangement. For each sample, productive Simpson clonality was calculated by taking the square root of Simpson's diversity index across productive rearrangements. Here the immuneACCESS table is served through TCRdb, limited to in-frame sequences with V and J called. Missing clones are a known gap in these copies; in checked studies unresolved V genes cover under half, and the rest lacks a known reason. That table supplies the V and J calls and clone size; D and trimming were determined from the DNA. This sample holds under 250,000 clones; about 78% were observed only once. The top ten constitute roughly 7% of the sample.

These data come from a study of blood T cell repertoires in COVID-19 (dated by TCRdb to 2019 to 2021). Describing the broader study: Collaborator samples came from the United States, Italy and Spain and covered acute and convalescent phases of COVID-19. The prospective study material was composed of cDNA or gDNA derived from T cells, B-cell-depleted T cells, or PBMCs. Deeply sampled blood TCRbeta repertoires from subjects exposed to, actively infected with, or recovered from COVID-19 were included in the dataset. The repertoires were released in a freely available public database meant as a resource for research on the immune response to SARS-CoV-2. The samples were drawn from the first 160 participants of the ongoing ImmuneRACE study and from under 1,500 subjects provided by 6 global collaborators. The sample metadata nearly always contained a de-identified subject ID, COVID-19 status, age in years and sex. Where available, HLA class I and class II types were taken from metadata supplied by the sample provider and were not determined by assay-based typing. The study at large found these results: How much clinical and demographic metadata was included differed by source and by participant, and the metadata was provided uncurated.

From the cysteine through the phenylalanine, the CDR3 covers 15 amino acids. This entry keeps only the CDR3 DNA: 45 bases, framed from base 1. Clipping removes 4 bases from V and 4 bases from J, with 9 as the unmatched junction base count. CDR1 and CDR2 are drawn from the germline V gene (reference sequence): LGHDT, YNNKEL. Whole blood was collected in K2EDTA tubes by collaborating institutions according to the institutions' own protocols. For TCRbeta analysis, collaborators shipped samples in one of three forms: frozen whole blood, isolated PBMCs, or DNA extracted from either of those sample types.

The chain was built from TRBV3-1 (or the pseudogene TRBV3-2) and TRBJ1-1; TRBD1 matches 7 bases in the middle. Material for sequencing was peripheral blood. The TCR was taken from a woman in her 70s with acute or convalescent COVID-19. CDR3 protein: CASSPPDRTFTEAFF. The nucleotide sequence is given as TGTGCCAGCAGCCCGCCGGACAGGACCTTCACTGAAGCTTTCTTT.